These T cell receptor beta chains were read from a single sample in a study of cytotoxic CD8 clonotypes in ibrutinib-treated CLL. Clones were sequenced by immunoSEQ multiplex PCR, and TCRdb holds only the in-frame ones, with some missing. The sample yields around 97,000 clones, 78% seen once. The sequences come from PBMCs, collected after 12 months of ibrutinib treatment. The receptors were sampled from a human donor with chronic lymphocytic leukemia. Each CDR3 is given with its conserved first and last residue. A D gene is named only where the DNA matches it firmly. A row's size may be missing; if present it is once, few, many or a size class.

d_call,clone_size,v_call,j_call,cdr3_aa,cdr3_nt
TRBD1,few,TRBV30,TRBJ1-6,CAWSPGGNSPLHF,TGTGCCTGGAGTCCAGGGGGAAATTCACCCCTCCACTTT
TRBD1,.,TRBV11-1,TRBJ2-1,CASSSGDRVIYNEQFF,TGTGCCAGCAGCTCCGGGGACAGGGTCATATACAATGAGCAGTTCTTC
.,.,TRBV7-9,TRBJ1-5,CANLRPQPQHF,TGTGCAAATCTCAGGCCTCAGCCCCAGCATTTT
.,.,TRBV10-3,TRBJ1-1,CAISESDGMNTEAFF,TGTGCCATCAGTGAGTCGGACGGCATGAACACTGAAGCTTTCTTT
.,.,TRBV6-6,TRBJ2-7,CASSYSAEAYEQYF,TGTGCCAGCAGTTACTCGGCAGAAGCCTACGAGCAGTACTTC
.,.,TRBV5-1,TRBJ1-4,CASSLSPQNEKLFF,TGCGCCAGCAGCTTGAGTCCGCAGAATGAAAAACTGTTTTTT
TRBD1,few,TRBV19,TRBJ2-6,CASSIPRDRGSGANVLTF,TGTGCCAGTAGTATCCCCCGGGACAGGGGGTCTGGGGCCAACGTCCTGACTTTC
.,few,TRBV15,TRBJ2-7,CATSRDRGGTRYEQYF,TGTGCCACCAGCAGAGACAGAGGGGGGACACGCTACGAGCAGTACTTC
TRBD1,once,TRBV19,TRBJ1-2,CASSIAGTGGANGYTF,TGTGCCAGTAGTATAGCCGGGACAGGGGGCGCCAATGGCTACACCTTC
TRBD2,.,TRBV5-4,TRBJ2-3,CASTIPGLAGTDTQYF,TGTGCCAGCACCATTCCGGGACTAGCGGGCACAGATACGCAGTATTTT
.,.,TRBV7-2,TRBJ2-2,CASSLVSNRGELFF,TGTGCCAGCAGCTTAGTGTCAAATAGGGGGGAGCTGTTTTTT
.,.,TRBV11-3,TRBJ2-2,CASSPRTTGELFF,TGTGCCAGCAGCCCAAGAACCACCGGGGAGCTGTTTTTT
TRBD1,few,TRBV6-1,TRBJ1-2,CASSENRGNGYTF,TGTGCCAGCAGTGAAAACAGGGGCAATGGCTACACCTTC
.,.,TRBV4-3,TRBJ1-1,CASSQDIGSEAFF,TGCGCCAGCAGCCAAGATATCGGCAGTGAAGCTTTCTTT
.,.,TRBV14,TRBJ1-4,CASSLLFNEKLFF,TGTGCCAGCAGCCTGTTGTTTAATGAAAAACTGTTTTTT
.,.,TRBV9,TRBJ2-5,CASSVGTTQETQYF,TGTGCCAGCAGCGTAGGGACCACACAAGAGACCCAGTACTTC
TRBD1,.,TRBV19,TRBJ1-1,CASSRAPQGVRDTEAFF,TGTGCCAGTAGTAGAGCCCCACAGGGGGTAAGGGACACTGAAGCTTTCTTT
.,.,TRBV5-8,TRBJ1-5,CASSFRGGSNQPQHF,TGTGCCAGCAGCTTTCGGGGGGGTAGCAATCAGCCCCAGCATTTT
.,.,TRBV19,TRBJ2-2,CAGLDSGNTGELFF,TGTGCCGGGCTGGACAGTGGGAACACCGGGGAGCTGTTTTTT
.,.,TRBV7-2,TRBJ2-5,CASSLTRLDQYF,TGTGCCAGCAGCTTAACACGCCTGGACCAGTACTTC
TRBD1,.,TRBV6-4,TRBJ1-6,CASSETGNSPLHF,TGTGCCAGCAGTGAGACAGGGAATTCACCCCTCCACTTT
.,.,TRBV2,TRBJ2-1,CASSGTTGTPISYNEQFF,TGTGCCAGCAGTGGAACTACCGGGACACCGATCTCCTACAATGAGCAGTTCTTC
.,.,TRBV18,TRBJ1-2,CASSPKAAYGYTF,TGTGCCAGCTCACCAAAGGCTGCCTATGGCTACACCTTC
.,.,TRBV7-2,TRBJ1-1,CASSLKIIGEGGAFF,TGTGCCAGCAGCCTCAAGATTATAGGAGAGGGAGGAGCTTTCTTT
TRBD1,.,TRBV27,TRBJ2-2,CASSRTGPRELFF,TGTGCCAGCAGTAGGACAGGCCCAAGGGAGCTGTTTTTT
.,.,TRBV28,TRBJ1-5,CASSYSGHSNQPQHF,TGTGCCAGCAGTTACTCCGGACATAGCAATCAGCCCCAGCATTTT
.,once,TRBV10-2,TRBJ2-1,CASQIGHTGSNEQFF,TGCGCCAGCCAAATAGGGCATACAGGGTCCAATGAGCAGTTCTTC
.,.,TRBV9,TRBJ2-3,CASSVAPRLGDTQYF,TGTGCCAGCAGCGTAGCCCCGAGGCTTGGAGATACGCAGTATTTT
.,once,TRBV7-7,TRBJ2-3,CASSRGVGKASTDTQYF,TGTGCTAGCAGCCGAGGGGTAGGGAAGGCTAGCACAGATACGCAGTATTTT
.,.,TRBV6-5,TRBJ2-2,CASSPGSGELFF,TGTGCCAGCAGCCCGGGGTCCGGGGAGCTGTTTTTT
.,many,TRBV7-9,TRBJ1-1,CASSLGTGFTEAFF,TGTGCCAGCAGCTTAGGCACAGGGTTCACTGAAGCTTTCTTT
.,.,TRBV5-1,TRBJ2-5,CASSQDRGRETQYF,TGCGCCAGCAGCCAGGACAGAGGGCGAGAGACCCAGTACTTC
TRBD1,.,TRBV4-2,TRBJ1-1,CASSHPQGITDTEAFF,TGTGCCAGCAGCCACCCACAGGGGATAACTGACACTGAAGCTTTCTTT
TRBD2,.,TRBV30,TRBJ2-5,CAWSGGKTQYF,TGTGCCTGGAGCGGGGGGAAGACCCAGTACTTC
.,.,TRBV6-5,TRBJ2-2,CASSYSGTPNTGELFF,TGTGCCAGCAGTTACTCCGGGACTCCGAACACCGGGGAGCTGTTTTTT
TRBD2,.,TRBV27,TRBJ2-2,CANRGLAAGELFF,TGTGCCAACAGAGGACTAGCGGCCGGGGAGCTGTTTTTT
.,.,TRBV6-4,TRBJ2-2,CASSGDSGELFF,TGTGCCAGCAGTGGGGACTCCGGGGAGCTGTTTTTT
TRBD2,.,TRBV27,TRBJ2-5,CASSLGTSEVGTQYF,TGTGCCAGCAGTTTAGGGACTAGCGAGGTGGGGACCCAGTACTTC
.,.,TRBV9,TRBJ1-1,CASSLQNTEAFF,TGTGCCAGCAGCCTTCAGAACACTGAAGCTTTCTTT
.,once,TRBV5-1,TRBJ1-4,CASSTGGTNEKLFF,TGCGCCAGCAGTACAGGAGGGACTAATGAAAAACTGTTTTTT
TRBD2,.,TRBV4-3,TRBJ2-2,CASSQSAGVMAGELFF,TGCGCCAGCAGCCAGTCGGCGGGGGTAATGGCCGGGGAGCTGTTTTTT
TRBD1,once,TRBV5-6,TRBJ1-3,CASGGTDSGNTIYF,TGTGCCAGCGGGGGGACAGACTCTGGAAACACCATATATTTT
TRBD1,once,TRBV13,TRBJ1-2,CASSSRDRWDPYGYTF,TGTGCCAGCAGCTCCCGGGACAGGTGGGACCCATATGGCTACACCTTC
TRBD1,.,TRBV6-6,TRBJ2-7,CASSFLRDRGGEQYF,TGTGCCAGCAGCTTCCTTAGGGACAGGGGAGGCGAGCAGTACTTC
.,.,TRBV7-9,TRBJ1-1,CASSPGFSFGTEAFF,TGTGCCAGCAGCCCGGGCTTCAGCTTCGGCACTGAAGCTTTCTTT
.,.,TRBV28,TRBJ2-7,CASLLRGGSYEQYF,TGTGCCAGTTTATTGAGGGGGGGCTCCTACGAGCAGTACTTC
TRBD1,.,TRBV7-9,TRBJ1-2,CASSLQQGYGYGYTF,TGTGCCAGCAGTTTACAACAGGGGTATGGCTATGGCTACACCTTC